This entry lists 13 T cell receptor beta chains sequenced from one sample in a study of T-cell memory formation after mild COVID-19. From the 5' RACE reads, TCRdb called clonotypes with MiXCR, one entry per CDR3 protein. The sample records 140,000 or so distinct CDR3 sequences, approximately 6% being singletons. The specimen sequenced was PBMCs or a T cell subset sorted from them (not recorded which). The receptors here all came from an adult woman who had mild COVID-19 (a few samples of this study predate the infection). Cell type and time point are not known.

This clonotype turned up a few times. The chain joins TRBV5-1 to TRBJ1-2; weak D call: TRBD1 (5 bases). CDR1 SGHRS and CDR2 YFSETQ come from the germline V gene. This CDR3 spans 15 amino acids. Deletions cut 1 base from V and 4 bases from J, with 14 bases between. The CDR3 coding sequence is TGCGCCAGCAGCTTGCGATCCGGGACGGGCTATGGCTACACCTTC. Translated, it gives CASSLRSGTGYGYTF.

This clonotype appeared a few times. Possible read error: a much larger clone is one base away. As DNA, the CDR3 is TGTGCCAGCAGCTTGGCCAGGTCGAACACTGAAGCTTTCTTT. Translation: CASSLARSNTEAFF. This chain connects TRBV5-6 to TRBJ1-1; no reliable D call. The germline gives CDR1 SGHDT, CDR2 YYEEEE. V was clipped by 0 bases and J by 1 base, with 7 bases between them. The CDR3 sequence is 14 residues long.

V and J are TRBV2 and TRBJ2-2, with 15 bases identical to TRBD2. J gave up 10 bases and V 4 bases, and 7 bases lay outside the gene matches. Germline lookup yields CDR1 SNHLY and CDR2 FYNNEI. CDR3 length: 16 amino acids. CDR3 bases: TGTGCCAGCAGTGGGGGACTAGCGGGAGGTCCAGAGGAGCTGTTTTTT. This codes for CASSGGLAGGPEELFF.

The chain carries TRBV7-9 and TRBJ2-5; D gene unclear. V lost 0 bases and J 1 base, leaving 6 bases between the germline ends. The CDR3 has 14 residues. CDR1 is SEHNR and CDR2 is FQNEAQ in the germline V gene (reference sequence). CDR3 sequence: CASSLARSQETQYF. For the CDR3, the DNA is TGTGCCAGCAGCTTAGCTAGAAGCCAAGAGACCCAGTACTTC.

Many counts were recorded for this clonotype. The CDR3, as DNA: TGTGCCAGCAGCTCAGGGGCCCAAGAGACCCAGTACTTC. Protein product: CASSSGAQETQYF. The V gene is TRBV7-2, the J gene TRBJ2-5, with a possible D match to TRBD1 (6 bases). The CDR3 consists of 13 residues. Germline CDR1 SGHTA, CDR2 FQGNSA. V lost 4 bases, J lost 1 base, and 7 bases lay in between.

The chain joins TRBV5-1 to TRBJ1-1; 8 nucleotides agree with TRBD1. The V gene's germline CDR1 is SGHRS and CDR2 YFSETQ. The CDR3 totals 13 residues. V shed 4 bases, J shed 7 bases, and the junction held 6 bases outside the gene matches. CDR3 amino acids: CASSARTGLEAFF. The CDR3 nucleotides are TGCGCCAGCAGCGCGAGGACAGGGCTTGAAGCTTTCTTT.

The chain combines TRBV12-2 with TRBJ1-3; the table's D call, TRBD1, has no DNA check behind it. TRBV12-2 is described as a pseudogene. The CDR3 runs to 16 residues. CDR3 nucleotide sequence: TGTGCAAGTAGCCGAACATGTGGGGCGTGTGGAAACACCATATATTTT. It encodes CASSRTCGACGNTIYF.

DNA for the CDR3: TGCGCCAGCAGCTTGGGGGAAACTACGGGACTCCTTTTTCTTACGCAGTATTTT. It specifies CASSLGETTGLLFLTQYF. The chain links TRBV5-1 to TRBJ2-3; weak D call: TRBD2 (6 bases). The CDR3 has 18 amino acids. The V gene lost 0 bases and the J gene lost 8 bases, with 25 bases spanning the gap. Per germline, CDR1 SGHRS and CDR2 YFSETQ.

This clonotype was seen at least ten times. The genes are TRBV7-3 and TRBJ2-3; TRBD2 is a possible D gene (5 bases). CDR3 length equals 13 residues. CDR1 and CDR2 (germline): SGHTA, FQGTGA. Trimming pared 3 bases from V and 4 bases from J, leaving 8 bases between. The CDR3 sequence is CASSFGLADTQYF. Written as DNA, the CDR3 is TGTGCCAGCAGCTTCGGACTGGCAGATACGCAGTATTTT. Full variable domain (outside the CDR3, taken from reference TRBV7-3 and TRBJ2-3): GAGVSQTPSNKVTEKGKYVELRCDPISGHTALYWYRQSLGQGPEFLIYFQGTGAADDSGLPNDRFFAVRPEGSVSTLKIQRTERGDSAVYLCASSFGLADTQYFGPGTRLTVL.

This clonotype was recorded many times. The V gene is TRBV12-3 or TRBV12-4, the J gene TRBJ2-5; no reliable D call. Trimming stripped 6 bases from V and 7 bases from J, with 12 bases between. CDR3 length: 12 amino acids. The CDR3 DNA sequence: TGTGCCAGCAGCTCCATCATTCGGACCCAGTACTTC. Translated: CASSSIIRTQYF.

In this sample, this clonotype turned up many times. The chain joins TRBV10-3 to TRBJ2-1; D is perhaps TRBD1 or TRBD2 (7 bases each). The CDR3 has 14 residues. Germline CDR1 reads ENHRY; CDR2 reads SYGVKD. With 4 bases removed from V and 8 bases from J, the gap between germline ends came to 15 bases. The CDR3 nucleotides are TGTGCCATCAGTGTATCCAGCGGGACAGATGAGCAGTTCTTC. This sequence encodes CAISVSSGTDEQFF.

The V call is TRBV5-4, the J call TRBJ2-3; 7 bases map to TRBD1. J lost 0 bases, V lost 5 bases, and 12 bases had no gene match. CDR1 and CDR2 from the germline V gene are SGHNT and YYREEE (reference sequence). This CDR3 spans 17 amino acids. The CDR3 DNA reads TGTGCCAGCAGGGCCAGGACAGGACAAACTAGCACAGATACGCAGTATTTT. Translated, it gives CASRARTGQTSTDTQYF.

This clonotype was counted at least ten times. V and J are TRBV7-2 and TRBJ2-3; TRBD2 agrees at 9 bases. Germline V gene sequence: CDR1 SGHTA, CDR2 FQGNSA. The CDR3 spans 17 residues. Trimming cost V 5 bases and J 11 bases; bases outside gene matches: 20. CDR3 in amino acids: CASSPARLAGLGRVQYF. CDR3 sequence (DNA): TGTGCCAGCAGCCCCGCCCGCCTAGCGGGACTAGGCCGTGTGCAGTATTTT.